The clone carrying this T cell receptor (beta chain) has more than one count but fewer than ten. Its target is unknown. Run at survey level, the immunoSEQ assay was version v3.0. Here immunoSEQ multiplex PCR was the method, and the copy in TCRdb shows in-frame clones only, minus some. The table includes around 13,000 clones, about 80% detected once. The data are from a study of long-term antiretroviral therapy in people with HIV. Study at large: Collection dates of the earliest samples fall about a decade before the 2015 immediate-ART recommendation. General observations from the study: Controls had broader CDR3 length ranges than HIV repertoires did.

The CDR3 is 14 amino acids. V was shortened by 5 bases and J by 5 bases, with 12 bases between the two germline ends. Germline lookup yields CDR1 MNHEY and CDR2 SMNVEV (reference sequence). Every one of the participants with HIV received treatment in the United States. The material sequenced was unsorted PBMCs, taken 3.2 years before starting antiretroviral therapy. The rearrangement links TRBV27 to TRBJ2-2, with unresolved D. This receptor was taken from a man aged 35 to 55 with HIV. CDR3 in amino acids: CASSPGVFTGELFF. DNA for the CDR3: TGTGCCAGCAGTCCCGGAGTCTTTACCGGGGAGCTGTTTTTT.